A single sample gave rise to the 21 T cell receptor beta chains below, sequenced in a study of cytomegalovirus exposure and HLA in healthy donors listed by TCRdb under 2017. The library came from the immunoSEQ multiplex PCR assay. For the multiplex PCR, a mixture combining 60 forward primers for TCR Vbeta segments and 13 reverse primers for TCR Jbeta segments was used. The table comes from immuneACCESS by way of TCRdb, which keeps in-frame sequences with V and J called. Part of the clones is missing from these tables; in studies checked, under half for an unresolved V gene and the rest for unknown reasons. The sample has under 250,000 clones on record, 76% of them singletons. 0.55% to 0.75% of the sample rests with the top ten. Sequencing used PBMCs. Receptors were obtained from a man aged 18 to 29 in good health and CMV-seronegative.

The chain employs TRBV5-1 and TRBJ2-3; 14 bases agree with TRBD2. The CDR3 extends over 16 amino acids. Germline values: CDR1 SGHRS, CDR2 YFSETQ. The V segment lost 3 bases and the J segment 1 base; nucleotides outside the gene matches: 1. As DNA, the CDR3 is TGCGCCAGCAGCTGGGGACTAGCGGGAGGCACAGATACGCAGTATTTT. Protein product: CASSWGLAGGTDTQYF.

There are a few counts of this clone. The chain uses TRBV7-3 and TRBJ2-1; TRBD1 might be the D (6 bases). Trimming stripped 5 bases from V and 5 bases from J, with 10 bases between. Germline V CDR1 and CDR2: SGHTA, FQGTGA. The CDR3 runs 13 residues. DNA for the CDR3: TGTGCCAGCAGCATTCAGGGGAACAATGAGCAGTTCTTC. Protein: CASSIQGNNEQFF.

The chain employs TRBV11-2 and TRBJ2-3; 7 positions agree with TRBD2. CDR1 and CDR2 (germline): SGHAT, FQNNGV. CDR3 size: 14 residues. Germline trimming cut 5 bases from V and 3 bases from J; bases unmatched to any gene: 5. The DNA of the CDR3 is TGTGCCAGCAGCCGGGGACTACCTACAGATACGCAGTATTTT. This sequence encodes CASSRGLPTDTQYF.

V and J are TRBV19 and TRBJ2-5; perhaps TRBD2 as D (5 bases). V lost 3 bases, J lost 0 bases, and 8 bases lay in between. The CDR3 has 14 residues. Germline CDR1 reads LNHDA; CDR2 reads SQIVND (reference sequence). In DNA, the CDR3 is TGTGCCAGTAGTATCCGAGGGTACCAAGAGACCCAGTACTTC. Translated: CASSIRGYQETQYF.

The gene calls are TRBV5-1 and TRBJ2-7; D remains ambiguous. This CDR3 has 15 amino acids. V lost 0 bases and J 5 bases, leaving 15 bases between the germline ends. Per the germline V gene, CDR1 is SGHRS and CDR2 is YFSETQ. CDR3 nucleotides: TGCGCCAGCAGCTTGGACATCCCGTTAAATGACGAGCAGTACTTC. Protein product: CASSLDIPLNDEQYF.

This sequence joins TRBV2 and TRBJ1-4, with unresolved D. Germline lookup yields CDR1 SNHLY and CDR2 FYNNEI. Trimming took 5 bases from V and 8 from J, leaving 9 bases between them. The CDR3 has 12 amino acids. The CDR3 protein is CASSSVREKLFF. CDR3 bases: TGTGCCAGCAGTAGTGTCAGGGAAAAACTGTTTTTT.

This chain joins TRBV6-5 and TRBJ2-7, with D possibly matching TRBD1 (5 bases). Germline loops: CDR1 MNHEY, CDR2 SVGAGI. This CDR3 has 16 residues. The V and J ends lost 4 bases and 0 bases respectively, with 16 bases between them. CDR3 sequence reads: CASSSRRVLVSYEQYF. CDR3 bases: TGTGCCAGCAGTTCCCGCAGGGTTTTAGTCTCCTACGAGCAGTACTTC.

Remarks on this clone: Other DNA sequences in the same sample also yield this CDR3. V gene TRBV27 combines with J gene TRBJ1-2; 10 bases agree with TRBD1. Germline V gene data show CDR1 as MNHEY and CDR2 as SMNVEV (reference sequence). CDR3 length: 15 amino acids. The ends lost 3 bases at V and 3 bases at J; junction bases unmatched: 4. CDR3: CASSFSGTGDYGYTF. As DNA, the CDR3 is TGTGCCAGCAGTTTCTCAGGGACAGGGGACTATGGCTACACCTTC.

The CDR3 sequence is CASSEGLNTEAFF. The CDR3 coding sequence is TGCGCCAGCAGTGAGGGCCTGAACACTGAAGCTTTCTTT. The V call is TRBV10-1, the J call TRBJ1-1; D unresolved. Trimming stripped 2 bases from V and 0 bases from J, with 4 bases between. Germline loops: CDR1 WNHNN, CDR2 SYGVQD (reference sequence). The CDR3 runs to 13 residues.

The V call is TRBV10-3, the J call TRBJ1-1; D is undetermined. The V gene lost 0 bases and the J gene lost 5 bases, with 7 bases spanning the gap. CDR3 length equals 13 residues. Germline CDR1 is ENHRY and CDR2 is SYGVKD. This CDR3 reads CAISESRETEAFF. The CDR3 nucleotides read TGTGCCATCAGTGAGTCCCGGGAAACTGAAGCTTTCTTT.

This rearrangement joins TRBV6-1 to TRBJ2-7; TRBD1 might be the D (5 bases). The germline V gene has CDR1 MNHNS and CDR2 SASEGT. The CDR3 runs to 15 residues. Trimming took 0 bases from V and 2 from J, leaving 11 bases between them. The chain's CDR3 is CASSEAAGQPYEQYF. The CDR3 DNA follows: TGTGCCAGCAGTGAAGCGGCAGGGCAACCCTACGAGCAGTACTTC.

The chain links TRBV19 to TRBJ1-5; a weak D match, TRBD1 (5 bases). Per the germline V gene, CDR1 is LNHDA and CDR2 is SQIVND (reference sequence). This CDR3 region has 13 residues. Trimming removed 9 bases from V and 3 bases from J, with 12 bases in between. CDR3 loop: CASRQSSNQPQHF. CDR3 sequence (DNA): TGTGCCAGCCGACAGTCTTCCAATCAGCCCCAGCATTTT.

The CDR3 region is CASSPGTGKGELFF. In nucleotides, the CDR3 is TGTGCCAGCAGTCCCGGGACAGGGAAGGGGGAGCTGTTTTTT. The J gene is TRBJ2-2, the V gene TRBV2, with TRBD1 matching over 9 bases. The CDR3 has 14 residues. Germline loops: CDR1 SNHLY, CDR2 FYNNEI. The V and J ends lost 5 bases and 8 bases, in that order; junction bases with no gene match: 6.

This rearrangement joins TRBV19 to TRBJ2-6; 7 positions match TRBD2. The CDR3 is made up of 14 amino acids. V shed 8 bases and J 6 bases; nucleotides not matched to a gene: 7. Germline V gene sequence: CDR1 LNHDA, CDR2 SQIVND (reference sequence). The CDR3 bases are TGTGCCAGTTTCGGGGGGTGGGCGGCCAACGTCCTGACTTTC. This codes for CASFGGWAANVLTF.

This clone was observed a single time. The chain uses TRBV11-2 and TRBJ1-4; D not certain. CDR1 and CDR2 from the germline V gene are SGHAT and FQNNGV. Trimming removed 1 base at V and 11 bases at J, with 14 bases between. CDR3 length: 14 amino acids. CDR3 DNA: TGTGCCAGCAGCTTAGCGGGAGGGAACATCAAACTGTTTTTT. Protein product: CASSLAGGNIKLFF.

The V gene is TRBV10-1, the J gene TRBJ1-1; D perhaps matches TRBD1 (6 bases). The CDR3 spans 13 residues. Germline CDR1 and CDR2: WNHNN and SYGVQD (reference sequence). Trimming removed 4 bases from V and 4 bases from J, with 10 bases in between. The CDR3 region is CASSVQGATEAFF. The CDR3 region has the DNA TGCGCCAGCAGTGTACAGGGCGCCACTGAAGCTTTCTTT.

The chain links TRBV9 to TRBJ2-5; the match to TRBD2 covers 9 bases. J gave up 2 bases and V 0 bases, and 5 bases lay outside the gene matches. The CDR3 spans 16 residues. From germline, CDR1 is SGDLS and CDR2 YYNGEE. CDR3 amino acids: CASSVGASGKQETQYF. Here the CDR3 DNA reads TGTGCCAGCAGCGTAGGAGCTAGCGGGAAACAAGAGACCCAGTACTTC.

CDR3 coding DNA: TGTGCCAGCAGTACCGGGACTGTAAGTCATGAGCAGTTCTTC. Amino acid sequence: CASSTGTVSHEQFF. The chain links TRBV27 to TRBJ2-1; weak D call: TRBD2 (6 bases). Trimming removed 5 bases at V and 8 bases at J, with 16 bases between. Germline V lookup: CDR1 MNHEY, CDR2 SMNVEV (reference sequence). The CDR3 consists of 14 residues.

Details on this clone: The sample contains more than one DNA sequence encoding this CDR3. V usage is TRBV15 and J usage is TRBJ2-7; D is perhaps TRBD2 (6 bases). The V gene lost 3 bases and the J gene lost 0 bases, with 9 bases spanning the gap. Germline V gives CDR1 LNHNV, CDR2 YYDKDF (reference sequence). CDR3 length: 14 residues. Here the CDR3 DNA reads TGTGCCACCAGCAGTAGCGGTTACTCCTACGAGCAGTACTTC. It is translated as CATSSSGYSYEQYF.

This clone was seen a handful of times. This chain joins TRBV29-1 and TRBJ1-1; TRBD1 agrees at 7 bases. V shed 6 bases and J 0 bases; nucleotides not matched to a gene: 4. CDR3 length: 13 amino acids. Per the germline V gene, CDR1 is SQVTM and CDR2 is ANQGSEA. The CDR3 bases are TGCAGCGTGGGGGGACAGCTGAACACTGAAGCTTTCTTT. Amino acids: CSVGGQLNTEAFF.

CDR3 nucleotide sequence: TGTGCCAGCAGGGGAGATGGCCCGGAGTTGGGCGAGCAGTACTTC. Protein: CASRGDGPELGEQYF. The chain combines TRBV6-1 with TRBJ2-7; D perhaps matches TRBD2 (5 bases). Trimming shortened V by 6 bases and J by 6 bases, and 21 bases separated the two germline ends. Germline assignment: CDR1 MNHNS and CDR2 SASEGT. The CDR3 has 15 amino acids.